This TCR beta chain is from a study of cytomegalovirus exposure and HLA in healthy donors. The PCR employed 60 Vbeta primers together with 13 Jbeta primers. TCRdb's copy holds only in-frame clones and misses some; the assay was immunoSEQ multiplex PCR. The sample holds under 200,000 clones; 76% are singletons and the top ten take 0.7% to 0.8%. CDR1 DFQATT and CDR2 SNEGSKA come from the germline V gene (reference sequence). The V and J ends lost 5 bases and 4 bases respectively, with 8 bases between them. This CDR3 spans 11 amino acids. The source is a female donor in good health and CMV-seronegative. Input material: PBMCs. The chain links TRBV20-1 to TRBJ1-1; D not resolved. The CDR3 region is CSAFLRTEAFF. The CDR3 DNA is TGCAGTGCTTTCCTTCGCACTGAAGCTTTCTTT.